This T cell receptor (beta chain) comes out of a study of identical twins. V was pared by 6 bases and J by 3 bases, with 5 bases of the junction left unmatched. Germline assignment: CDR1 SQVTM and CDR2 ANQGSEA. CDR3 length: 12 amino acids. From the 5' RACE reads, TCRdb called clonotypes with MiXCR, one entry per CDR3 protein. The sample has 230,000 or so distinct CDR3 sequences, around 8% seen once. Concerning this clonotype: The antigen is not known.

Study conclusions and caveats: With abundant cord blood beta clonotypes, insertions were fewer; memory repertoires showed no such pattern. Excess low generation probability was seen in twin-shared out-of-frame alpha sequences. The degree of excess twin sharing was weaker in beta out-of-frame sequences.

These same data were also listed under a study on yellow fever vaccine responses in identical twins.

The rearrangement links TRBV29-1 to TRBJ2-7; TRBD1 agrees at 7 bases. The material sequenced was CD8+ T cells sorted from blood. The TCR originated in a woman between 18 and 29 years old in good health. The CDR3 loop reads CSVQGEIYEQYF. The CDR3 bases are TGCAGCGTCCAGGGGGAAATCTACGAGCAGTACTTC.